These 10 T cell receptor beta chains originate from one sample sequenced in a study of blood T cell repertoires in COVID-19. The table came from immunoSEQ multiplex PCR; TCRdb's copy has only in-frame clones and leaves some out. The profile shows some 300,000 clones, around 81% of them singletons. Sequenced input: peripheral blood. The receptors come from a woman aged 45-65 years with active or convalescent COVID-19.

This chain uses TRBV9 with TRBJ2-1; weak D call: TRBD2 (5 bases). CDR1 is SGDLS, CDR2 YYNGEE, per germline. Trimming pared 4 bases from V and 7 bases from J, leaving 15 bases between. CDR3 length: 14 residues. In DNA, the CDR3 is TGTGCCAGCAGCCTCGTGGAGGTACAGAATGAGCAGTTCTTC. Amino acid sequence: CASSLVEVQNEQFF.

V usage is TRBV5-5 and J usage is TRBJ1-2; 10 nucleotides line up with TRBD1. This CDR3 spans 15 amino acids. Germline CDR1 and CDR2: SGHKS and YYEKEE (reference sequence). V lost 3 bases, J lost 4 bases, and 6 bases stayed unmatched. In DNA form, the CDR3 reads TGTGCCAGCAGCTCCGGGACAGGGGCCAGCTATGGCTACACCTTC. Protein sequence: CASSSGTGASYGYTF.

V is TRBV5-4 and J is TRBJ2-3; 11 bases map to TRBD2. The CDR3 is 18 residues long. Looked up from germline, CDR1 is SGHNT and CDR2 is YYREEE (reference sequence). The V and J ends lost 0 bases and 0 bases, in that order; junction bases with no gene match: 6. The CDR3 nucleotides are TGTGCCAGCAGCTTGGATCTAGCGGGAGGCCGGAGCACAGATACGCAGTATTTT. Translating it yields CASSLDLAGGRSTDTQYF.

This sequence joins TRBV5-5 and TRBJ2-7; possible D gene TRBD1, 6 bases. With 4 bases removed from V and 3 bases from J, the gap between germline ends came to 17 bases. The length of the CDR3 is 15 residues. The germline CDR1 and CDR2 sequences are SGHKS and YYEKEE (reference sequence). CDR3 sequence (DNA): TGTGCCAGCAGCAAGGACAGCCAAGGAGGCTACGAGCAGTACTTC. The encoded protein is CASSKDSQGGYEQYF.

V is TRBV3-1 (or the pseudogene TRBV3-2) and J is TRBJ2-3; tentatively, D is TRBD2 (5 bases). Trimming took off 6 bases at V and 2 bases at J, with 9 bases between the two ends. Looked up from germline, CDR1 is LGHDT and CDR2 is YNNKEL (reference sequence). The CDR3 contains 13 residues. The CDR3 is CASRRTVTDTQYF. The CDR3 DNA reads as TGTGCCAGCAGGAGGACTGTCACAGATACGCAGTATTTT.

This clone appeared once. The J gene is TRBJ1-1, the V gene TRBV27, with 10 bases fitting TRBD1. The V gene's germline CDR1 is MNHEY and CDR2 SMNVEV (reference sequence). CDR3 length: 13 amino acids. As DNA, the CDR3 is TGTACCACGGGACAGGGGATGAACACTGAAGCTTTCTTT. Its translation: CTTGQGMNTEAFF.

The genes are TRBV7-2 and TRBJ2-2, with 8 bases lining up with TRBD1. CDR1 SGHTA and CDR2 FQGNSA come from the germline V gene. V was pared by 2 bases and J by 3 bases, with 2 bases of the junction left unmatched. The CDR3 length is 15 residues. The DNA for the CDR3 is TGTGCCAGCAGCTTACAGGGGGCGTACACCGGGGAGCTGTTTTTT. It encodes CASSLQGAYTGELFF.

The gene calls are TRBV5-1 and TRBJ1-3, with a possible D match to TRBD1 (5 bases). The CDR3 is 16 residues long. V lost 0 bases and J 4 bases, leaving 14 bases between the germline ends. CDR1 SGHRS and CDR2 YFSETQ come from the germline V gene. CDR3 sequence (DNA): TGCGCCAGCAGCTTGGCTGGGGCCGGACGGGGAAACACCATATATTTT. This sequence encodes CASSLAGAGRGNTIYF.

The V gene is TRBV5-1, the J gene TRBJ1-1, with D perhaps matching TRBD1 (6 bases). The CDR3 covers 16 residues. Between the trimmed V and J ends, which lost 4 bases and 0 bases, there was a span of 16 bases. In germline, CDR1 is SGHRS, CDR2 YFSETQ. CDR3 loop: CASSIQLRGMNTEAFF. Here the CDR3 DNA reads TGCGCCAGCAGCATACAACTCAGGGGCATGAACACTGAAGCTTTCTTT.

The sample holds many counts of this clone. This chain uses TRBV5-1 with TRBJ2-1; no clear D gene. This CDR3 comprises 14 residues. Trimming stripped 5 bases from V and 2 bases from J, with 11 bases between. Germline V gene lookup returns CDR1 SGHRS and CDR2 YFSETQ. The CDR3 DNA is TGCGCCAGCAGTCGGTCCACTACCTACAATGAGCAGTTCTTC. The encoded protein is CASSRSTTYNEQFF. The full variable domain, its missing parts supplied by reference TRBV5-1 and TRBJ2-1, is KAGVTQTPRYLIKTRGQQVTLSCSPISGHRSVSWYQQTPGQGLQFLFEYFSETQRNKGNFPGRFSGRQFSNSRSEMNVSTLELGDSALYLCASSRSTTYNEQFFGPGTRLTVL.